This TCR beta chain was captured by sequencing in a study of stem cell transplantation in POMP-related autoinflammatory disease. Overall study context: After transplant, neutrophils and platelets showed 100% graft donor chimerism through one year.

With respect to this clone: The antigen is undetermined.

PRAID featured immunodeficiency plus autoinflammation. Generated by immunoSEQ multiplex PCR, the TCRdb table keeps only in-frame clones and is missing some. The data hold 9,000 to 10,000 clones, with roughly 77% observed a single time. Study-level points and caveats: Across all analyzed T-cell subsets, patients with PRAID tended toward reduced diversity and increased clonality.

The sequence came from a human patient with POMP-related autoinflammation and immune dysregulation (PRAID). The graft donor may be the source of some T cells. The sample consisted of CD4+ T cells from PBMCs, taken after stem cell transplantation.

The CDR3 spells CASSRGGVPEPLHF. The CDR3 DNA sequence: TGTGCCAGCAGTCGTGGTGGGGTTCCCGAACCCCTCCACTTT. The chain has TRBV6-5 and TRBJ1-6; D not certain. The CDR3 is 14 amino acids. CDR1 is MNHEY and CDR2 is SVGAGI in the germline V gene. V lost 5 bases and J lost 12, with 17 bases in between.